This TCR beta chain stems from a study of shared clonotypes between healthy human individuals. As for the study in general: CD4 naive and CD4 memory each took three plates per donor, while CD8 naive took two and CD8 memory one.

A note on this clone: Its antigen remains unknown.

The CDR3 contains 17 residues. The germline V gene has CDR1 SGHDT and CDR2 YYEEEE. V dropped 1 base and J dropped 3; count of bases not matched to a gene: 7. CD45RO-negative cells were positively selected for CCR7, leaving out terminally differentiated effector memory CD45RA+ cells. Several immunoSEQ 96-well plates shared each subset's DNA, each plate a replicate. Generated by immunoSEQ multiplex PCR, the TCRdb table keeps only in-frame clones and is missing some. The data show millions of clones, about 95% seen once. Study conclusions and caveats: Despite large depth, rarefaction showed incomplete sorted-subset sequencing.

The receptor comes from a man aged 18 to 35 in good health. V usage is TRBV5-6 and J usage is TRBJ2-7, with TRBD2 identical over 13 bases. Sequenced sample: naive CD8+ T cells sorted from blood. Written as DNA, the CDR3 is TGTGCCAGCAGCTTGCCTGATCGGACTAGCGGGAGCTACGAGCAGTACTTC. Protein product: CASSLPDRTSGSYEQYF.